This TCR beta chain was observed in a study of radiation and T cells in renal cell carcinoma (TCRdb year 2020). Some background on the complete study: The samples were obtained from a clinical trial, where primary renal cell carcinomas were treated with 15 Gy stereotactic body radiation therapy and then removed by nephrectomy 4 weeks afterward. A total of 4 million to 5 million unique CDR3 nucleotide sequences, encoding 2.5 million to 3 million unique CDR3 amino acid sequences, were found across all 50 or so samples. In total, around 53 samples, comprising around 26 tumors and about 27 peripheral blood samples, were subjected to TCR beta sequencing. Results and caveats for the whole study, not just this receptor: No pretreatment tumor biopsies were available, so the baseline intratumoral presence of clonotypes could not be determined. In blood, the top tumor clonotypes increased between baseline and 2 weeks post-radiation and then shrank by 4 weeks, which suggests that tumor-resident clones expanded only transiently. With a single-armed trial design, the study had no way to address how radiation dose or scheduling affects the TCR repertoire. Tracking of blood repertoire dynamics stopped at more than three weeks after treatment, with no follow-up past that point.

This clone appeared a few times. No cognate antigen has been identified for it. No clone much larger than this one lies a single base away; base qualities are absent. Interpreted using the paper, the time point label stands for: blood 2 weeks post-SBRT. What the treatment or condition label conveys for this sample: 15 Gy SBRT to primary tumor, nephrectomy 4 weeks later. To follow tumor-enriched clonotypes, serial peripheral blood was collected from radiation-treated patients at baseline and at 2 weeks and 4 weeks after SBRT. Renal cell carcinoma with clear cell pathology was present in all patients. The QIAamp DNA Blood Mini Kit (Qiagen) was used to prepare genomic DNA for TCR sequencing. The analyses included just those samples that passed every quality control check. Based on the germline V gene, the CDR1 and CDR2 sequences are ENHRY and SYGVKD. The junction carries 16 bases between V and J, which are trimmed by 7 bases and 1 base respectively. The CDR3 holds 15 amino acids from the cysteine to the phenylalanine. The DNA shown is the 45-base CDR3, in frame from base 1.

TCR beta libraries were generated from genomic DNA with the immunoSEQ kit, following the manufacturer's recommendations. For library preparation, a first multiplex PCR was performed with proprietary primers, followed by a second PCR in which unique barcodes were added, and bead cleanups were performed after each round. A positive control reaction and a negative control reaction, both provided in the kit, were run with every batch of samples. The final libraries were assessed on an Agilent 4200 TapeStation D1000 ScreenTape, pooled by volume, and quantified by qPCR. Sequencing was performed on an Illumina NextSeq500 with a MidOutput 150-cycle cartridge, and 156 Read1 and 15 Index1 cycles were run with kit custom primers. The pooled library was loaded at 0.75 to 1 pM with a 20% PhiX control spike-in. The original pipeline was this. The vendor-processed data were analyzed in R, and a clonotype was defined as all T cells that share the same CDR3 nucleotide sequence. For clone abundance analyses, frequencies were normalized to the 10,000 most abundant clones per sample. Public T cell clones, which averaged fewer than five per sample, were removed prior to analysis. An abundance difference of at least 32-fold between compartments was the criterion for calling clonotypes tumor-enriched or baseline blood-enriched. Clonotypes expanded or contracted between blood time points were identified with a beta-binomial differential abundance model. Similarity between tumor and blood repertoires was quantified using the Baroni-Urbani and Buser coefficient, and groups were compared with two-tailed Wilcoxon tests in R. TCRdb retrieved this table from immuneACCESS and kept in-frame rearrangements only. Not all clones are present; in checked studies, unresolved V genes account for under half, and no reason is known for the remainder. V, J and clone size are those of that table, while D and trimming were read from the DNA. The sample table records 70,000 to 90,000 clones; approximately 83% of these occur just once. Together, the top ten hold 20% to 25% of the sample.

Here the chain combines TRBV10-3 and TRBJ1-1; the D gene is possibly TRBD1, with 6 bases matching. Sequences were derived from blood, sampled from a patient whose treatment included radiotherapy and nephrectomy. This sequence originates from a woman aged 50 to 65 with renal cell carcinoma. The CDR3 reads CAITKTGRENTEAFF. The nucleotides read TGTGCCATCACCAAGACAGGTCGGGAGAACACTGAAGCTTTCTTT.